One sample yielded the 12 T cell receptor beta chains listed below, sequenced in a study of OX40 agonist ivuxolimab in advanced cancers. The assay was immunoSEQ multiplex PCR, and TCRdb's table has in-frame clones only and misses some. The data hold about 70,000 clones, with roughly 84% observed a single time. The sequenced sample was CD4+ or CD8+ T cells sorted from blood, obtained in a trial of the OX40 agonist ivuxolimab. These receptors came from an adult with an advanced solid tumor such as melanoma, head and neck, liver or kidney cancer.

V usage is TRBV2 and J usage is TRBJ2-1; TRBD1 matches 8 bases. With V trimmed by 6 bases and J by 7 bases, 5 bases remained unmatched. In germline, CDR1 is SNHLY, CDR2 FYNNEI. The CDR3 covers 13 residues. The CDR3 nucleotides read TGTGCCAGCAGCCGGGACAGGCTGAATGAGCAGTTCTTC. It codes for CASSRDRLNEQFF.

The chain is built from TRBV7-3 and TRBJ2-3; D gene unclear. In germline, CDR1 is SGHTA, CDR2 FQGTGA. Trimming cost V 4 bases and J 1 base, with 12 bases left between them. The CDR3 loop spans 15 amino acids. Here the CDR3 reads CASSSVASRTDTQYF. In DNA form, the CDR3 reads TGTGCCAGCAGCTCGGTAGCTTCCCGCACAGATACGCAGTATTTT.

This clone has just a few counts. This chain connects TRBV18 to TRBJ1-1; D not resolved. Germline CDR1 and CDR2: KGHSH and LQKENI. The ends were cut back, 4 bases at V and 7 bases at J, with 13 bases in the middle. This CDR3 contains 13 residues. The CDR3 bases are TGTGCCAGCTCACGGTGGGGTGAGGATGAAGCTTTCTTT. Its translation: CASSRWGEDEAFF.

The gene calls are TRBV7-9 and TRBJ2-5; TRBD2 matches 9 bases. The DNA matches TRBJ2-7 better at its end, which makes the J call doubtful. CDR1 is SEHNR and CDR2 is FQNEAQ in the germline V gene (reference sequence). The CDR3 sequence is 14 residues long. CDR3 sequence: CASRPSGGSYEQYF. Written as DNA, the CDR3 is TGTGCCAGCAGACCCAGCGGGGGGTCCTACGAGCAGTACTTC.

CDR3 coding DNA: TGTGCCAGCAAGAGTGAGGGGACATCTCAAGAGACCCAGTACTTC. It yields the protein CASKSEGTSQETQYF. The chain recombines TRBV6-1 with TRBJ2-5, with D possibly being TRBD1 (6 bases). CDR1 is MNHNS and CDR2 is SASEGT in the germline V gene. The CDR3 runs to 15 residues. The ends were cut back, 7 bases at V and 2 bases at J, with 17 bases in the middle.

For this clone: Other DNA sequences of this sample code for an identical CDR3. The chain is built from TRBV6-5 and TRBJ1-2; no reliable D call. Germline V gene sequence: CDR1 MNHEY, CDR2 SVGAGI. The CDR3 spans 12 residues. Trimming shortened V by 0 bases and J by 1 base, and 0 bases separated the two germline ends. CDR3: CASSYSNYGYTF. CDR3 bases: TGTGCCAGCAGTTACTCTAACTATGGCTACACCTTC.

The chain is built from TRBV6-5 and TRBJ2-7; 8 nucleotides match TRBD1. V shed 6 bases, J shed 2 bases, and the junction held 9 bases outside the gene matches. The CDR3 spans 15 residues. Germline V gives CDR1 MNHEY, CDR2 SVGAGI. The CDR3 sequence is CASSYGQGTTYEQYF. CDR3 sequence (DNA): TGTGCCAGCAGCTATGGACAGGGAACAACCTACGAGCAGTACTTC.

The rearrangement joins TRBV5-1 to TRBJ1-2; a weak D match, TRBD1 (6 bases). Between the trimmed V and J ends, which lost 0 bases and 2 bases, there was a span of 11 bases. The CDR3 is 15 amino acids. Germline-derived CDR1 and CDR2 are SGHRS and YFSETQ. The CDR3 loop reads CASSLGQVPNYGYTF. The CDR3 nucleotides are TGCGCCAGCAGCTTGGGACAGGTACCGAACTATGGCTACACCTTC.

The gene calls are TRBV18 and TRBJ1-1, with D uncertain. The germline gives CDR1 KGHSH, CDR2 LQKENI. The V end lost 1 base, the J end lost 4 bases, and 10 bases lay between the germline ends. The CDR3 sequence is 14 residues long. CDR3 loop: CASSPLTDLTEAFF. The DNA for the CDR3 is TGTGCCAGCTCACCACTGACGGATCTCACTGAAGCTTTCTTT.

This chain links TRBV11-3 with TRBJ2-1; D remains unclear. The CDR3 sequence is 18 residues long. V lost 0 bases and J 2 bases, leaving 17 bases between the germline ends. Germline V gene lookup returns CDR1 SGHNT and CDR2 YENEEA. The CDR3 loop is CASSLERPWRFTYNEQFF. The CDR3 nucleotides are TGTGCCAGCAGCTTAGAGCGGCCATGGCGCTTTACCTACAATGAGCAGTTCTTC.

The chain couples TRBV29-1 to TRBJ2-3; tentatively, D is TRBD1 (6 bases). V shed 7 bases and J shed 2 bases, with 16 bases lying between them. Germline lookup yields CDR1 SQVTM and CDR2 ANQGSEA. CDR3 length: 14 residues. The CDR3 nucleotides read TGCAGCGCCCAACGACAGGCACTCACAGATACGCAGTATTTT. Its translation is CSAQRQALTDTQYF.

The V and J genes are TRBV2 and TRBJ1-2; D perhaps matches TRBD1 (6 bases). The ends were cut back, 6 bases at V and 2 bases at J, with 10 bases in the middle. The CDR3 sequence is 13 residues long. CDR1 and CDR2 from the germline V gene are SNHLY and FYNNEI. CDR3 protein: CASSLQGNYGYTF. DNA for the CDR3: TGTGCCAGCAGCCTACAGGGAAACTATGGCTACACCTTC.